Listed below are T cell receptor beta chains from one sample, sequenced in a study of cytomegalovirus exposure and HLA in healthy donors. Libraries were prepared by immunoSEQ multiplex PCR; TCRdb keeps only in-frame clonotypes and omits some of them. The repertoire holds fewer than 150,000 clones, with more than 75% as singletons. Sequencing was performed on PBMCs. The source of these receptors is a man between 25 and 39 years old in good health and CMV-seronegative. Both conserved end residues are part of each CDR3. A D gene is named only where the DNA matches it firmly. Rows may omit the clone size; those that give it use once, few, many or a size class.

abundance	d_gene	j_gene	v_gene	CDR3nt	CDR3aa
NA	NA	TRBJ2-5	TRBV21-1	TGTGCCAGCAGCAAAAGGGGGGGAGGGGAGACCCAGTACTTC	CASSKRGGGETQYF
NA	NA	TRBJ2-3	TRBV28	TGTGCCAGCAGCCCCCTAGAAACAGATACGCAGTATTTT	CASSPLETDTQYF
NA	NA	TRBJ2-3	TRBV9	TGTGCCAGCAGCTTTACCGGGTCAAGCGGGGATACGCAGTATTTT	CASSFTGSSGDTQYF
NA	NA	TRBJ1-2	TRBV28	TGTGCCAGCAGTTTCTATCGGGAAAGCTATGGCTACACCTTC	CASSFYRESYGYTF
few	NA	TRBJ1-1	TRBV19	TGTGCCAGCGGGGAGGGCTTGAACACTGAAGCTTTCTTT	CASGEGLNTEAFF
NA	NA	TRBJ2-3	TRBV7-2	TGTGCCAGTAGCCTGACTCGTTTGGGGGGTACGCAGTATTTT	CASSLTRLGGTQYF
NA	TRBD1	TRBJ1-2	TRBV13	TGTGCCAGCAGCTTAGGCCTGTACAGGGGGTCCTCTCGGGGCTACACCTTC	CASSLGLYRGSSRGYTF
NA	NA	TRBJ2-3	TRBV6-1	TGTGCCAGCACAAATCGGGCCGGGGCAGATACGCAGTATTTT	CASTNRAGADTQYF
NA	TRBD1	TRBJ1-2	TRBV28	TGTGCCAGCAGCTATTCGGACGGACAGGACTCCTATGGCTACACCTTC	CASSYSDGQDSYGYTF
NA	TRBD2	TRBJ2-7	TRBV7-2	TGTGCCAGCAGCTTAGGGGGAGGGGAGCAGTACTTC	CASSLGGGEQYF
NA	NA	TRBJ1-2	TRBV6-1	TGTGCCAGCAGTGAAGCACTCCTTTGGTCATCCTATGGCTACACCTTC	CASSEALLWSSYGYTF
NA	NA	TRBJ2-4	TRBV30	TGTGCCTGGAGCGAGGCCAAAAACATTCAGTACTTC	CAWSEAKNIQYF
NA	NA	TRBJ2-3	TRBV27	TGTGCCAGCAGAGCTTACTATGGGGGGACGGGGGATACGCAGTATTTT	CASRAYYGGTGDTQYF
NA	TRBD1	TRBJ2-7	TRBV18	TGTGCCAGCTCACCAGGGACAGGGTCCTACGAGCAGTACTTC	CASSPGTGSYEQYF
NA	NA	TRBJ2-5	TRBV11-2	TGTGCCAGCAGCCTTGGACAGCAAGAGACCCAGTACTTC	CASSLGQQETQYF
NA	NA	TRBJ2-5	TRBV25-1	TGTGCCAGCAGTGAATTTGGGGTGCGGGGAGAGACCCAGTACTTC	CASSEFGVRGETQYF
NA	TRBD1	TRBJ1-2	TRBV5-5	TGTGCCAGCAGCTTGGGACAGGGATCTAACTATGGCTACACCTTC	CASSLGQGSNYGYTF
NA	TRBD2	TRBJ2-7	TRBV2	TGTGCCAGCGGGGCGAGGTCTAGCGGGAGAGAGCAGTACTTC	CASGARSSGREQYF
NA	NA	TRBJ2-3	TRBV5-6	TGTGCCAGCAGCTTGTGGCGGGGCACAGATACGCAGTATTTT	CASSLWRGTDTQYF
few	TRBD1	TRBJ2-7	TRBV6-5	TGTGCCAGCAGTACCCGGGACAGGGATATCAACGAGCAGTACTTC	CASSTRDRDINEQYF